Listed below are T cell receptor beta chains from one sample, sequenced in a study of blood T cell repertoires in COVID-19. Clones were read by immunoSEQ multiplex PCR, and TCRdb kept only the in-frame ones, dropping some. The sample records roughly 140,000 clones, 80% to 90% being singletons. Sequencing was performed on peripheral blood. These receptors were taken from a man between 60 and 75 years old with active or convalescent COVID-19. CDR3s include the opening cysteine and the closing phenylalanine or tryptophan. The D gene is left open where the match is weak. Clone size, where shown, is once, few, many, or a class for clones that have expanded.

CASKLGPGDGYTF TGCGCCAGCAAACTTGGGCCGGGGGATGGCTACACCTTC few NA TRBJ1-2 TRBV5-1
CASSPRRGQRGETQYF TGTGCCAGCAGCCCCCGGAGGGGCCAGAGGGGAGAGACCCAGTACTTC NA NA TRBJ2-5 TRBV3-1/TRBV3-2
CASSFGGGSYEQYF TGTGCCAGCAGCTTTGGCGGGGGATCCTACGAGCAGTACTTC NA TRBD2 TRBJ2-7 TRBV5-6
CASSEYRAFF TGTGCCAGCAGTGAATATAGAGCTTTCTTT NA NA TRBJ1-1 TRBV6-1
CASSLSGSSYNEQFF TGCGCCAGCAGCTTGAGCGGGAGCTCCTACAATGAGCAGTTCTTC NA TRBD2 TRBJ2-1 TRBV5-1
CASSNTQGVVSPLHF TGTGCCAGCAGTAACACACAGGGAGTCGTTTCACCCCTCCACTTT NA NA TRBJ1-6 TRBV6-5
CASSRRQGWGKNIQYF TGTGCCAGCTCCCGCAGACAGGGCTGGGGCAAAAACATTCAGTACTTC NA TRBD1 TRBJ2-4 TRBV18
CASRRSSYNEQFF TGTGCCAGCAGGAGGAGCTCCTACAATGAGCAGTTCTTC NA NA TRBJ2-1 TRBV27
CASSPLTGGHEQYF TGTGCCAGCAGTCCATTGACAGGGGGGCACGAGCAGTACTTC NA TRBD1 TRBJ2-7 TRBV5-6
CASSRQTNYGYTF TGTGCCAGCAGTCGACAGACAAACTATGGCTACACCTTC NA NA TRBJ1-2 TRBV5-8
CASSYSGLITGELFF TGTGCCAGCAGTTACTCGGGACTCATCACCGGGGAGCTGTTTTTT NA NA TRBJ2-2 TRBV6-2/TRBV6-3
CASSPAGEAFF TGTGCCAGCTCACCGGCGGGTGAAGCTTTCTTT NA NA TRBJ1-1 TRBV18
CASTEDSNSNSPLHF TGTGCCAGCACCGAGGACAGCAACAGTAATTCACCCCTCCACTTT NA NA TRBJ1-6 TRBV6-5
CAWRGREEPNSPLHF TGTGCCTGGAGGGGCAGGGAAGAACCTAATTCACCCCTCCACTTT NA NA TRBJ1-6 TRBV30
CASSEGTGVTEAFF TGTGCCAGCTCGGAGGGGACAGGGGTAACTGAAGCTTTCTTT NA TRBD1 TRBJ1-1 TRBV18
CASSLGVRGFNQPQHF TGTGCCAGCAGCTTAGGGGTTAGGGGGTTCAATCAGCCCCAGCATTTT NA NA TRBJ1-5 TRBV11-2
CASSQDFRQRYQPQHF TGCGCCAGCAGCCAAGATTTTAGACAGCGATATCAGCCCCAGCATTTT NA NA TRBJ1-5 TRBV4-3
CAISIDSTEAFF TGTGCCATCAGCATTGACAGCACTGAAGCTTTCTTT NA NA TRBJ1-1 TRBV10-3
CASSQGTGYNEQFF TGTGCCAGCAGCCAAGGGACAGGCTACAATGAGCAGTTCTTC NA TRBD1 TRBJ2-1 TRBV11-2
CASSLISAGGTGELFF TGTGCCAGCAGCTTAATCTCGGCAGGGGGCACCGGGGAGCTGTTTTTT NA TRBD1 TRBJ2-2 TRBV7-2
CAWRGDRGFGYGYTF TGTGCCTGGAGGGGGGACAGGGGGTTCGGCTATGGCTACACCTTC NA TRBD1 TRBJ1-2 TRBV30
CASSPSWTSYGSDTQYF TGTGCCAGCTCACCAAGCTGGACTAGTTATGGGTCAGATACGCAGTATTTT NA TRBD2 TRBJ2-3 TRBV18
CATRDMSQETQYF TGTGCCACCAGAGACATGTCCCAAGAGACCCAGTACTTC NA NA TRBJ2-5 TRBV24-1
CASSLAPEAYGYTF TGTGCCAGCAGCTTAGCGCCGGAGGCCTATGGCTACACCTTC NA NA TRBJ1-2 TRBV7-2
CASSLGPNTDTQYF TGTGCCAGCAGTTTAGGGCCAAACACAGATACGCAGTATTTT NA NA TRBJ2-3 TRBV27
CANSKDRNTGELFF TGTGCCAACAGCAAGGACAGGAACACCGGGGAGCTGTTTTTT NA NA TRBJ2-2 TRBV7-2
CASSLQGDYGYTF TGTGCCAGCAGTCTCCAGGGTGACTATGGCTACACCTTC NA NA TRBJ1-2 TRBV2
CASSQDWTDNTGELFF TGCGCCAGCAGCCAAGATTGGACTGATAACACCGGGGAGCTGTTTTTT NA NA TRBJ2-2 TRBV4-3
CASSQGTGGYYGYTF TGTGCCAGCAGCCAAGGGACAGGGGGTTACTATGGCTACACCTTC once TRBD1 TRBJ1-2 TRBV3-1/TRBV3-2
CASSHEQGKDGYTF TGCGCCAGCAGCCATGAACAGGGGAAGGATGGCTACACCTTC few TRBD1 TRBJ1-2 TRBV4-3
CASSAVTNTEAFF TGTGCCAGTAGTGCAGTCACCAACACTGAAGCTTTCTTT few NA TRBJ1-1 TRBV19
CSVEGAETGNTIYF TGCAGCGTTGAGGGAGCGGAGACTGGAAACACCATATATTTT NA NA TRBJ1-3 TRBV29-1
CASSILGTPSNQPQHF TGTGCCAGTAGTATATTGGGGACACCTAGCAATCAGCCCCAGCATTTT NA NA TRBJ1-5 TRBV19
CAWSTPGAGIGTDTQYF TGTGCCTGGAGTACCCCCGGGGCGGGAATTGGCACAGATACGCAGTATTTT NA NA TRBJ2-3 TRBV30
CASSLRDRGGQETQYF TGTGCCAGCAGCTTACGCGACAGGGGGGGCCAAGAGACCCAGTACTTC NA TRBD1 TRBJ2-5 TRBV13
CASSSNRGMNTEAFF TGTGCCAGCAGCTCTAACAGGGGAATGAACACTGAAGCTTTCTTT NA TRBD1 TRBJ1-1 TRBV11-3
CASSLTGTARSGANVLTF TGTGCCAGCTCACTCACCGGGACAGCACGCTCTGGGGCCAACGTCCTGACTTTC NA TRBD1 TRBJ2-6 TRBV18
CASSEQGYNEQFF TGTGCCAGCAGCGAACAGGGTTACAATGAGCAGTTCTTC NA NA TRBJ2-1 TRBV7-2
CASSYSTTARSYNEQFF TGTGCCAGCAGTTACTCGACGACAGCCCGCTCCTACAATGAGCAGTTCTTC NA NA TRBJ2-1 TRBV6-2/TRBV6-3
CATSRDRTGWRAPNGYTF TGTGCCACCAGCAGAGATAGGACAGGGTGGAGGGCCCCCAATGGCTACACCTTC NA TRBD1 TRBJ1-2 TRBV15
CASTRGNTEAFF TGCGCCAGCACCAGGGGTAACACTGAAGCTTTCTTT NA NA TRBJ1-1 TRBV10-1
CASSDRTSAYTYEQYF TGTGCCAGCAGTGATCGGACTAGCGCATACACCTACGAGCAGTACTTC few TRBD2 TRBJ2-7 TRBV2
CASSNRGQSYNEQFF TGTGCCAGCAGCAACCGGGGACAGTCTTACAATGAGCAGTTCTTC NA TRBD1 TRBJ2-1 TRBV11-2
CASSDTGTGEETQYF TGCGCCAGCAGTGACACCGGGACAGGGGAAGAGACCCAGTACTTC NA TRBD1 TRBJ2-5 TRBV10-1
CASSLLRGNQPQHF TGTGCCAGCAGCCTACTCCGAGGCAATCAGCCCCAGCATTTT NA NA TRBJ1-5 TRBV2
CASSQGNRILYGYTF TGCGCCAGCAGCCAAGGAAACAGGATCCTCTATGGCTACACCTTC few NA TRBJ1-2 TRBV4-3
CASSERQGVRDGYTF TGTGCCAGCAGTGAAAGGCAGGGCGTTAGAGATGGCTACACCTTC NA NA TRBJ1-2 TRBV2
CASSPGQALAKNIQYF TGTGCCAGCTCACCAGGGCAGGCCTTAGCCAAAAACATTCAGTACTTC NA NA TRBJ2-4 TRBV18
CASSQDVYNQPQHF TGCGCCAGCAGCCAAGATGTGTACAATCAGCCCCAGCATTTT NA NA TRBJ1-5 TRBV4-3
CASSLGTSGGWGTDTQYF TGTGCCAGCAGCTTAGGGACTAGCGGGGGGTGGGGCACAGATACGCAGTATTTT NA TRBD2 TRBJ2-3 TRBV7-2
CASSDQDRGPQETQYF TGTGCCAGCTCGGACCAAGACAGGGGCCCTCAAGAGACCCAGTACTTC NA TRBD1 TRBJ2-5 TRBV18
CASSPRTAMNTEAFF TGTGCCAGCAGCCCCAGGACAGCCATGAACACTGAAGCTTTCTTT NA NA TRBJ1-1 TRBV11-3
CASSISRASDGYTF TGTGCCAGTAGTATATCGAGGGCTTCGGATGGCTACACCTTC NA NA TRBJ1-2 TRBV19
CASSYLAGANTGELFF TGTGCCAGCAGTTATTTAGCGGGGGCGAACACCGGGGAGCTGTTTTTT NA TRBD2 TRBJ2-2 TRBV7-2
CASSPVAGDYNEQFF TGTGCCAGTAGTCCAGTGGCCGGGGACTACAATGAGCAGTTCTTC NA NA TRBJ2-1 TRBV19